The clone carrying this T cell receptor (beta chain) was counted ten times or more. With the read ending 3 residues before the CDR3 end, the germline J gene is used to fill in that end. V was pared by 6 bases and J by 6 bases, with 9 bases between. Germline V gene lookup returns CDR1 SNHLY and CDR2 FYNNEI. The CDR3 contains 12 residues. The data were taken from a study of T cell clonality in common variable immunodeficiency. Equal genomic DNA amounts from CVID and control samples were sequenced. The protocol was immunoSEQ multiplex PCR, while the TCRdb copy is restricted to in-frame clones and leaves out a portion. Observed in the sample are tens of thousands of clones, none of them singletons.

Material for sequencing was peripheral blood mononuclear cells. This clonotype was sampled from a person aged 18-69 years in good health. The chain combines TRBV2 with TRBJ2-1, with TRBD2 as a possible D gene (6 bases). CDR3 protein: CASRRGPNEQFF. The sequenced CDR3 bases are TGTGCCAGCAGGCGGGGCCCCAATGAG.